Listed below are T cell receptor beta chains from one sample, sequenced in a study of tumor-infiltrating lymphocytes in primary liver carcinoma. TCRdb itself ran the multiplex PCR reads through MiXCR, one entry per CDR3 protein. The sample records roughly 100,000 distinct CDR3 sequences, about four fifths being singletons. Sequences were obtained from liver tumor tissue from sampling region 3. The receptors shown here come from a man in his forties with primary liver carcinoma and hepatitis B virus infection. Each CDR3 is given without its conserved first and last residue. Fields, in order: J gene, V gene, clone size, CDR3 protein. Clone size is given for some rows only: seen once, a few or many times, or a class if the clone is expanded.

J: TRBJ2-4; V: TRBV5-1; size: many; CDR3: ASSLGGTDLAKNIQY
J: TRBJ2-5; V: TRBV20-1; size: -; CDR3: SALSVSGRVGKTQY
J: TRBJ1-3; V: TRBV4-2; size: -; CDR3: ASSQGQAGASGNIIY
J: TRBJ2-7; V: TRBV29-1; size: -; CDR3: SVAGLAGGYEQY
J: TRBJ1-4; V: TRBV6-5; size: -; CDR3: ARGYATGTSEKLF
J: TRBJ2-5; V: TRBV5-6; size: -; CDR3: AISLGASQETQY
J: TRBJ1-5; V: TRBV6-1; size: few; CDR3: ASSPTGGRGKANQPQH
J: TRBJ1-5; V: TRBV18; size: -; CDR3: ASSRGRNNQLQH
J: TRBJ1-5; V: TRBV29-1; size: -; CDR3: SVAITGDNNQPQH
J: TRBJ2-7; V: TRBV11-2; size: -; CDR3: ASTLSERVQRY
J: TRBJ2-3; V: TRBV11-2; size: -; CDR3: ASSLDPGGTSTGTQY
J: TRBJ1-2; V: TRBV11-1; size: -; CDR3: ASSPGQGQSYDYT
J: TRBJ2-2; V: TRBV25-1; size: -; CDR3: ASSSSVLSTVELF
J: TRBJ2-3; V: TRBV6-5; size: -; CDR3: ASNPGLVGTDTQY
J: TRBJ1-5; V: TRBV4-1; size: once; CDR3: TSSSIEGSNQPHH
J: TRBJ1-1; V: TRBV6-6; size: -; CDR3: TSSTWGTTEAF
J: TRBJ1-2; V: TRBV12-3/TRBV12-4; size: -; CDR3: ANSLEGRGYT
J: TRBJ2-7; V: TRBV6-1; size: -; CDR3: ASRRSLSSYEQC
J: TRBJ1-1; V: TRBV12-3/TRBV12-4; size: -; CDR3: AIRKTPNTEAF
J: TRBJ1-3; V: TRBV28; size: many; CDR3: ASSASGSGNTIY
J: TRBJ1-1; V: TRBV28; size: -; CDR3: AGRPPGRDEAF
J: TRBJ1-2; V: TRBV10-3; size: once; CDR3: AISKSTVLSAYGYT
J: TRBJ2-7; V: TRBV11-1; size: -; CDR3: ASRLRVRASLGDQY
J: TRBJ1-5; V: TRBV11-3; size: -; CDR3: ANSLYLGVAQPQH
J: TRBJ2-7; V: TRBV29-1; size: -; CDR3: SAMTSGADTPYGQC
J: TRBJ2-7; V: TRBV4-3; size: -; CDR3: ASSQDQASGYEQY
J: TRBJ2-5; V: TRBV29-1; size: -; CDR3: SVRTSGSWEETQY
J: TRBJ2-1; V: TRBV7-6; size: -; CDR3: ASSLFAGDNEQF
J: TRBJ2-1; V: TRBV6-2/TRBV6-3; size: -; CDR3: ASSPSGQDSYNEQF
J: TRBJ1-1; V: TRBV12-3/TRBV12-4; size: -; CDR3: ASNQTGPPARVNTETS
J: TRBJ2-6; V: TRBV11-2; size: -; CDR3: VSSLGGDRGISLSGANVLT
J: -; V: TRBV29-1; size: -; CDR3: SVLEDQETQF
J: TRBJ2-3; V: TRBV29-1; size: -; CDR3: SVEGSLVGRQDTQY
J: TRBJ2-5; V: TRBV29-1; size: once; CDR3: SVDADRGRAYTQY
J: TRBJ1-6; V: TRBV4-3; size: -; CDR3: ASISWDRGRNAPLH
J: TRBJ1-6; V: TRBV11-1; size: -; CDR3: ASRRILISPLH
J: TRBJ1-1; V: TRBV4-1; size: -; CDR3: ASSHPGQSNTEAS
J: TRBJ1-4; V: TRBV6-6; size: many; CDR3: ASSFGGKLF
J: TRBJ1-2; V: TRBV4-1; size: -; CDR3: ASSQEGYPPAAKPTYGYT
J: -; V: TRBV7-9; size: once; CDR3: ASSPDDTQF
J: TRBJ2-7; V: TRBV29-1; size: -; CDR3: SIEETGGEQY
J: TRBJ2-1; V: TRBV29-1; size: -; CDR3: SVIPARSCNEQF
J: TRBJ1-1; V: TRBV28; size: -; CDR3: ANSLREGRNTEAF
J: TRBJ2-3; V: TRBV5-1; size: -; CDR3: ASSMMGPEDTQY
J: TRBJ2-3; V: TRBV6-1; size: few; CDR3: ASRPTDTQY
J: TRBJ1-1; V: TRBV19; size: -; CDR3: ARSKRGVTEAF
J: TRBJ2-7; V: TRBV12-3/TRBV12-4; size: once; CDR3: ASIRAGSGSYEQY
J: TRBJ2-5; V: TRBV4-1; size: -; CDR3: ASSKDWGAHKEIQY
J: TRBJ2-3; V: TRBV29-1; size: -; CDR3: SVADRERVY
J: TRBJ1-2; V: TRBV5-5; size: -; CDR3: ASSPHPGRTNYGYT
J: TRBJ2-1; V: TRBV28; size: -; CDR3: ASSFMVNAINERF